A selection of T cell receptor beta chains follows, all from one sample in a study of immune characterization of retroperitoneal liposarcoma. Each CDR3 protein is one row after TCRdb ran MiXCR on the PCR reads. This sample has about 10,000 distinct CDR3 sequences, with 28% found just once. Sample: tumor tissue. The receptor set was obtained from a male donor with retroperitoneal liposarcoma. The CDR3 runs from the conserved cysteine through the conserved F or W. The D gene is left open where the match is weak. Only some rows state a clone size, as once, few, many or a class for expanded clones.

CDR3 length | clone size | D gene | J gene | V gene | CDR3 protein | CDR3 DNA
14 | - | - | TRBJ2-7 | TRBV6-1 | CASSEVGTSYEQYF | TGTGCCAGCAGTGAAGTGGGGACGTCCTACGAGCAGTACTTC
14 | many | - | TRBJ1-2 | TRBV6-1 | CASRSSTGPTGYTF | TGTGCCAGCCGATCCTCGACAGGCCCGACGGGCTACACCTTC
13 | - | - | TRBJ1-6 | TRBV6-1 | CASSESARSPLHF | TGTGCCAGCAGTGAAAGTGCCCGATCACCCCTCCACTTT
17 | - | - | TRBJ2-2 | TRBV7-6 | CASSLAVLYRADGELFF | TGTGCTAGCAGCTTAGCTGTGCTTTACAGGGCGGACGGGGAGCTGTTTTTT
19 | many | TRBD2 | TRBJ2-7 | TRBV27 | CASSLSGTSGYFSSYEQYF | TGTGCCAGCAGTTTATCCGGGACTAGCGGGTACTTTAGCTCCTACGAGCAGTACTTC
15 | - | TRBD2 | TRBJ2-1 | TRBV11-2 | CASSASSGRTVEQFF | TGTGCCAGCAGCGCATCTAGCGGGAGGACGGTTGAGCAGTTCTTC
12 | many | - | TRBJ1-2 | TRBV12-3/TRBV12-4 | CASSTRRIGYTF | TGTGCCAGCAGTACCAGGCGGATCGGCTACACCTTC
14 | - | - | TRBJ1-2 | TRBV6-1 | CVSSEGAGPYGYTF | TGTGTCAGCAGTGAAGGGGCAGGGCCCTATGGCTACACCTTC
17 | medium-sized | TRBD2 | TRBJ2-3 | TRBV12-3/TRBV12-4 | CASSLAYGGRAGDTQYF | TGTGCCAGCAGTTTAGCCTACGGCGGGAGGGCCGGAGATACGCAGTATTTT
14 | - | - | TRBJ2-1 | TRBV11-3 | CASSSRAPYNEQFF | TGTGCCAGCAGCTCCAGGGCCCCATACAATGAGCAGTTCTTC
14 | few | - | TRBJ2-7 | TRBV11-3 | CASRPTGSKYEQYF | TGTGCCAGCCGACCAACAGGGTCGAAGTACGAGCAGTACTTC